This T cell receptor beta chain came from a study of control samples from healthy donors and cancer patients. The CDR3 covers 16 residues. Germline V lookup: CDR1 SGHRS, CDR2 YFSETQ. The trim removed 2 bases at V and 2 bases at J, leaving 6 bases unmatched. Clones were read by immunoSEQ multiplex PCR, and TCRdb kept only the in-frame ones, dropping some. The sample has around 50,000 clones, around 90% seen once. This TCR was sampled from a middle-aged man with colorectal cancer. This chain joins TRBV5-1 and TRBJ2-1, with 8 bases that match TRBD2. The specimen sequenced was PBMCs. CDR3 bases: TGCGCCAGCAGCTTTCGTTCGGGAGGGACCTACAATGAGCAGTTCTTC. Its translation: CASSFRSGGTYNEQFF.